This TCR beta chain was found in a study of T cells in localized non-small cell lung cancer. The count of this clone is one. The antigen remains unidentified. Findings and caveats of the study: A median of approximately 50 clones ranked among the top 100 in tumor appeared in adjacent lung.

V shed 2 bases and J shed 3 bases, with 14 bases lying between them. Looked up from germline, CDR1 is MNHNS and CDR2 is SASEGT. The CDR3 covers 15 residues. TCRdb's table, derived via immunoSEQ multiplex PCR, lists solely in-frame clones and lacks some. The sample yields 70,000 or so clones, around 85% seen once. This chain joins TRBV6-1 and TRBJ2-7, with TRBD1 as a possible D gene (7 bases). The sequences come from peripheral blood, collected before any cancer treatment. This TCR was sampled from a female donor at least 60 years old with stage I lung adenocarcinoma. CDR3 residues: CASSESSGGIYEQYF. The CDR3 nucleotides are TGTGCCAGCAGTGAATCCTCAGGGGGGATCTACGAGCAGTACTTC.